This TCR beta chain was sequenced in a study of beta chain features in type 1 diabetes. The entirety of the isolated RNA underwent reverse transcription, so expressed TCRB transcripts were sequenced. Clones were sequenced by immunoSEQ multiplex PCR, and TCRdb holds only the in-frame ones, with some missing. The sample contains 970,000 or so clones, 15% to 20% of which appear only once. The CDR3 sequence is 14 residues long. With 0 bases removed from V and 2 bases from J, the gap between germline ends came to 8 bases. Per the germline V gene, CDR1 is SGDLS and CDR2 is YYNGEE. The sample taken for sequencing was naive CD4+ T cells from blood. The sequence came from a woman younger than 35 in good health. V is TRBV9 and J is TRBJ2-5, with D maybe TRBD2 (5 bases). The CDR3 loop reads CASSVESGQETQYF. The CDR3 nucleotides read TGTGCCAGCAGCGTAGAGTCGGGACAAGAGACCCAGTACTTC.